Listed here are 26 T cell receptor beta chains from one sample, sequenced in a study of cytomegalovirus exposure and HLA in healthy donors. In the PCR, 60 Vbeta and 13 Jbeta primers were used. Using immunoSEQ multiplex PCR, the repertoire was profiled, and TCRdb retains in-frame clones only, with some absent. The sample carries 25,000 to 35,000 clones, approximately 47% recorded once. Sequencing input: PBMCs. All receptors come from a woman between 45 and 60 years old in good health and CMV-seronegative.

The chain joins TRBV7-9 to TRBJ2-6, with 9 bases fitting TRBD1. The CDR3 is 16 residues long. Germline CDR1 SEHNR, CDR2 FQNEAQ (reference sequence). V dropped 4 bases and J dropped 5; count of bases not matched to a gene: 6. CDR3 sequence (DNA): TGTGCCAGCAGCTCCTTACAGGGGGCCTGGGCCAACGTCCTGACTTTC. Its translation is CASSSLQGAWANVLTF. The full variable domain, completed using reference TRBV7-9 and TRBJ2-6, is DTGVSQNPRHKITKRGQNVTFRCDPISEHNRLYWYRQTLGQGPEFLTYFQNEAQLEKSRLLSDRFSAERPKGSFSTLEIQRTEQGDSAMYLCASSSLQGAWANVLTFGAGSRLTVL.

The genes are TRBV30 and TRBJ1-2; perhaps TRBD1 as D (5 bases). This CDR3 comprises 12 residues. Trimming shortened V by 3 bases and J by 6 bases, and 11 bases separated the two germline ends. The germline CDR1 and CDR2 sequences are GTSNPN and SVGIG (reference sequence). The CDR3 spells CAWSGGENGYTF. The DNA for the CDR3 is TGTGCCTGGAGCGGGGGAGAGAATGGCTACACCTTC.

The gene calls are TRBV2 and TRBJ2-5, with 8 bases identical to TRBD2. The CDR3 spans 14 residues. Germline CDR1 is SNHLY and CDR2 is FYNNEI. V was clipped by 6 bases and J by 3 bases; unmatched bases: 6. CDR3 DNA: TGTGCCAGCAGGCGGGGGGCCGCAGAAGAGACCCAGTACTTC. Encoded protein: CASRRGAAEETQYF.

The table lists this clone with a few counts. The chain uses TRBV5-5 and TRBJ1-1; D gene uncertain. The germline CDR1 and CDR2 sequences are SGHKS and YYEKEE (reference sequence). This CDR3 is 12 amino acids long. V lost 3 bases to trimming and J lost 5 bases, with 8 bases between them. The CDR3 protein is CASSYRGTEAFF. In nucleotides, the CDR3 is TGTGCCAGCAGCTACCGGGGAACTGAAGCTTTCTTT.

This chain joins TRBV28 and TRBJ2-1, with D perhaps matching TRBD2 (6 bases). V lost 3 bases and J 7 bases, leaving 13 bases between the germline ends. The CDR3 is 14 residues long. The germline V gene has CDR1 MDHEN and CDR2 SYDVKM. The CDR3 protein is CASSFSRERNEQFF. The CDR3 DNA sequence: TGTGCCAGCAGTTTTTCTCGGGAGAGGAATGAGCAGTTCTTC.

The CDR3 sequence: CATRGNDRVGSYEQYF. DNA for the CDR3: TGTGCCACCAGGGGTAATGACAGGGTCGGCTCCTACGAGCAGTACTTC. The genes are TRBV7-8 and TRBJ2-7, with TRBD1 matching 7 bases. V shed 10 bases and J 0 bases; nucleotides not matched to a gene: 15. The germline CDR1 and CDR2 sequences are SGHVS and FQNEAQ. The CDR3 contains 16 residues.

The J gene is TRBJ1-2, the V gene TRBV7-2; tentatively, D is TRBD1 (5 bases). The CDR3 consists of 15 residues. Trimming pared 1 base from V and 8 bases from J, leaving 17 bases between. The germline V gene encodes CDR1 SGHTA and CDR2 FQGNSA. The CDR3 nucleotides are TGTGCCAGCAGCTTAGAGCCGGGGGGGGGAGCCGGCTACACCTTC. It translates to CASSLEPGGGAGYTF.

The V gene is TRBV6-6, the J gene TRBJ1-3; D unclear. The germline gives CDR1 MNHNY, CDR2 SVGAGI (reference sequence). CDR3 length: 16 amino acids. V gave up 8 bases and J gave up 0 bases, with 17 bases separating them. This CDR3 is CASARGFGSSGNTIYF. The CDR3 nucleotides read TGTGCCAGCGCTAGAGGGTTTGGGAGCTCTGGAAACACCATATATTTT.

The V and J genes are TRBV19 and TRBJ1-5; 8 nucleotides align to TRBD1. Germline V gene data show CDR1 as LNHDA and CDR2 as SQIVND (reference sequence). The V and J ends lost 5 bases and 5 bases, in that order; junction bases with no gene match: 2. This CDR3 contains 13 residues. The CDR3 DNA follows: TGTGCCAGTAGTGGACAGGGCGATCAGCCCCAGCATTTT. The encoded protein is CASSGQGDQPQHF.

V gene TRBV7-9 combines with J gene TRBJ2-3; possible D gene TRBD2, 6 bases. V gave up 2 bases and J gave up 1 base, with 10 bases separating them. The CDR3 covers 15 residues. Germline V gene sequence: CDR1 SEHNR, CDR2 FQNEAQ (reference sequence). In nucleotides, the CDR3 is TGTGCCAGCAGCTTACGGGCTAGCGGCACAGATACGCAGTATTTT. It encodes CASSLRASGTDTQYF.

The chain carries TRBV7-9 and TRBJ2-1, with 12 nucleotides matching TRBD2. The germline CDR1 and CDR2 sequences are SEHNR and FQNEAQ (reference sequence). The CDR3 is made up of 16 amino acids. With 1 base clipped from V and 7 bases from J, the junction kept 5 bases outside the gene matches. The CDR3 nucleotides are TGTGCCAGCAGCTTAGTTGGCCTAGCGGGAGGGAATGAGCAGTTCTTC. This encodes CASSLVGLAGGNEQFF. The whole variable domain, filled in from reference TRBV7-9 and TRBJ2-1, reads DTGVSQNPRHKITKRGQNVTFRCDPISEHNRLYWYRQTLGQGPEFLTYFQNEAQLEKSRLLSDRFSAERPKGSFSTLEIQRTEQGDSAMYLCASSLVGLAGGNEQFFGPGTRLTVL.

This clone came up a few times. The J gene is TRBJ2-2, the V gene TRBV5-1; no reliable D call. There are 16 residues in the CDR3. Trimming stripped 3 bases from V and 4 bases from J, with 16 bases between. Germline CDR1 SGHRS, CDR2 YFSETQ. This CDR3 is CASSSLTTVSTGELFF. CDR3 sequence (DNA): TGCGCCAGCAGCTCTCTGACGACTGTTTCCACCGGGGAGCTGTTTTTT.

The J gene is TRBJ2-2, the V gene TRBV27, with D tentatively TRBD2 (6 bases). Per germline, CDR1 MNHEY and CDR2 SMNVEV (reference sequence). The CDR3 runs to 16 residues. V was cut by 6 bases and J by 6 bases, with 20 bases left in between. The CDR3, as DNA: TGTGCCAGCAGGATTACAACCACGGGGGTCGCCGGGGAGCTGTTTTTT. Translating it yields CASRITTTGVAGELFF.

This clone was seen a handful of times. The genes are TRBV5-1 and TRBJ2-5; 8 bases line up with TRBD2. Trimming cost V 4 bases and J 1 base; bases outside gene matches: 3. CDR3 size: 14 residues. In germline, CDR1 is SGHRS, CDR2 YFSETQ. CDR3 amino acids: CASSPGTSQETQYF. The CDR3 coding sequence is TGCGCCAGCAGCCCCGGGACTAGCCAAGAGACCCAGTACTTC. Drawing the rest from reference TRBV5-1 and TRBJ2-5, the complete variable domain is KAGVTQTPRYLIKTRGQQVTLSCSPISGHRSVSWYQQTPGQGLQFLFEYFSETQRNKGNFPGRFSGRQFSNSRSEMNVSTLELGDSALYLCASSPGTSQETQYFGPGTRLLVL.

This clone has more than one count but fewer than ten. The V and J genes are TRBV5-1 and TRBJ2-1, with 16 positions matching TRBD2. In germline, CDR1 is SGHRS, CDR2 YFSETQ. Unmatched junction bases numbered 9, after V lost 1 base and J lost 8 bases. CDR3 length: 18 residues. CDR3 region: CASSLLPGLAGGGDEQFF. The CDR3 DNA follows: TGCGCCAGCAGCTTGTTACCGGGACTAGCGGGAGGGGGCGATGAGCAGTTCTTC.

The gene calls are TRBV4-1 and TRBJ1-6; D is unresolved. Trimming removed 1 base from V and 2 bases from J, with 12 bases in between. The CDR3 sequence is 17 residues long. Germline values: CDR1 MGHRA, CDR2 YSYEKL. The CDR3 here is CASSQVPTGTYNSPLHF. The CDR3 DNA reads TGCGCCAGCAGCCAAGTACCAACCGGGACCTATAATTCACCCCTCCACTTT.

This chain connects TRBV4-1 to TRBJ2-1, with D possibly TRBD2 on 6 matching bases. V lost 1 base and J lost 8, with 18 bases in between. The CDR3 sequence is 16 residues long. Germline values: CDR1 MGHRA, CDR2 YSYEKL. This CDR3 reads CASSQVRGSGLDEQFF. The CDR3, as DNA: TGCGCCAGCAGCCAAGTGCGAGGGAGCGGGCTGGATGAGCAGTTCTTC.

This chain joins TRBV6-6 and TRBJ1-1, with 11 bases identical to TRBD1. The V segment lost 5 bases and the J segment 11 bases; nucleotides outside the gene matches: 10. The germline V gene has CDR1 MNHNY and CDR2 SVGAGI (reference sequence). The length of the CDR3 is 14 residues. The chain's CDR3 is CASSPPGQGVWAFF. CDR3 sequence (DNA): TGTGCCAGCAGTCCCCCGGGACAGGGGGTCTGGGCTTTCTTT.

This clone was seen a handful of times. DNA for the CDR3: TGTGCCAGCAGTTCGAGGGTGGGGACACCCGGCCAAGAGACCCAGTACTTC. Amino acid sequence: CASSSRVGTPGQETQYF. The chain is built from TRBV27 and TRBJ2-5, with D possibly being TRBD1 (6 bases). The length of the CDR3 is 17 residues. The germline V gene has CDR1 MNHEY and CDR2 SMNVEV (reference sequence). V lost 4 bases and J lost 1, with 19 bases in between.

The table lists this clone with a few counts. The chain carries TRBV4-1 and TRBJ1-1, with D possibly TRBD1 on 5 matching bases. Germline values: CDR1 MGHRA, CDR2 YSYEKL. CDR3 length equals 15 residues. Trimming shortened V by 4 bases and J by 1 base, and 13 bases separated the two germline ends. The CDR3 sequence is CASSRGRGQNTEAFF. The CDR3 coding sequence is TGCGCCAGCAGCCGAGGGCGGGGCCAGAACACTGAAGCTTTCTTT.

The chain recombines TRBV29-1 with TRBJ1-2; no clear D. Germline V gives CDR1 SQVTM, CDR2 ANQGSEA. The CDR3 contains 14 residues. Trimming left V 7 bases short and J 2 bases short, with 17 bases between. The CDR3 spells CSANEGSGNYGYTF. The CDR3 DNA is TGCAGCGCTAATGAGGGATCGGGCAACTATGGCTACACCTTC. Full variable domain (missing parts from reference TRBV29-1 and TRBJ1-2): SAVISQKPSRDICQRGTSLTIQCQVDSQVTMMFWYRQQPGQSLTLIATANQGSEATYESGFVIDKFPISRPNLTFSTLTVSNMSPEDSSIYLCSANEGSGNYGYTFGSGTRLTVV.

This clone was counted a few times. The gene calls are TRBV10-3 and TRBJ2-5; 14 bases align to TRBD2. The length of the CDR3 is 16 residues. Per the germline V gene, CDR1 is ENHRY and CDR2 is SYGVKD. J lost 4 bases, V lost 4 bases, and 5 bases had no gene match. For the CDR3, the DNA is TGTGCCATCAGTGCCGGGACTAGCGGGAGTAGAGAGACCCAGTACTTC. It is translated as CAISAGTSGSRETQYF.

The table lists this clone with a few counts. The rearrangement links TRBV21-1 to TRBJ1-4; TRBD1 is taken as the D call from the table, unchecked against the DNA. TRBV21-1 is shown as a pseudogene. The CDR3 consists of 16 residues. The CDR3 nucleotides are TGTGCCAGCAGCAAAGCGCGTAGCCAGGGTCGGGAAAAACTGTTTTTT. Translating gives CASSKARSQGREKLFF.

The rearrangement uses TRBV19 and TRBJ2-7, with 7 nucleotides matching TRBD1. Germline V CDR1 and CDR2: LNHDA, SQIVND (reference sequence). The V gene end was trimmed by 6 bases and the J gene end by 5 bases; junction bases not matched to a gene: 13. This CDR3 spans 15 amino acids. The CDR3 here is CASSEGTAHRNEQYF. CDR3 DNA sequence: TGTGCCAGTAGCGAAGGGACAGCCCACCGGAACGAGCAGTACTTC.

V is TRBV5-1 and J is TRBJ1-1, with D hard to call. The CDR3 sequence is 15 residues long. V lost 0 bases and J lost 8, with 17 bases in between. Germline loops: CDR1 SGHRS, CDR2 YFSETQ. In DNA form, the CDR3 reads TGCGCCAGCAGCTTGGGGGAGGGAACCATCCGAGAAGCTTTCTTT. Translated: CASSLGEGTIREAFF.

The V gene is TRBV6-1, the J gene TRBJ2-5; D possibly corresponds to TRBD1 (5 bases). V dropped 7 bases and J dropped 5 bases, with 11 bases sitting between them. The CDR3 has 12 amino acids. The V gene's germline CDR1 is MNHNS and CDR2 SASEGT. The CDR3 DNA sequence: TGTGCCAGCAATCCAGGGTGGGAGACCCAGTACTTC. It encodes CASNPGWETQYF.